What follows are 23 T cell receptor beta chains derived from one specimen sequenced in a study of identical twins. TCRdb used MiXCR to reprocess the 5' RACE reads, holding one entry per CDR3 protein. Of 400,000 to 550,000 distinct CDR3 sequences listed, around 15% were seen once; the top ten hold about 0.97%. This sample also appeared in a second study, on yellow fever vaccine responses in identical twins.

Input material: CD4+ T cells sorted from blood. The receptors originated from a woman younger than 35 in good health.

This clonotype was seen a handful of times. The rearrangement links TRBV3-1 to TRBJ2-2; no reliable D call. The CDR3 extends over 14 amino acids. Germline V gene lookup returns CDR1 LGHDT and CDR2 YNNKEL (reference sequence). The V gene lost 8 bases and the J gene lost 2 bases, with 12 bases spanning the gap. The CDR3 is CASALRHNTGELFF. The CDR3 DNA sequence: TGTGCCAGCGCTCTACGTCACAACACCGGGGAGCTGTTTTTT.

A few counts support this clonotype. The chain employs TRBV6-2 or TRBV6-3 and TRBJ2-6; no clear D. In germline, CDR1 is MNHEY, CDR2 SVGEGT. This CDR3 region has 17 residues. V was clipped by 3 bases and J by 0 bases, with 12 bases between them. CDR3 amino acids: CASSYPRRSSGANVLTF. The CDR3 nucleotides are TGTGCCAGCAGTTATCCACGTCGGAGCTCTGGGGCCAACGTCCTGACTTTC.

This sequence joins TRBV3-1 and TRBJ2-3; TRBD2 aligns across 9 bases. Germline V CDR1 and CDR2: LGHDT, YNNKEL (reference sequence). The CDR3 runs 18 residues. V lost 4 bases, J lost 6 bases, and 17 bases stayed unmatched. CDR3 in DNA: TGTGCCAGCAGCCCACCGTTTTTAGCGGGGGCATTTTCGGATACGCAGTATTTT. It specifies CASSPPFLAGAFSDTQYF.

CDR3 protein: CSARDPRSQRIDTQYF. CDR3 bases: TGCAGTGCTAGAGACCCCCGAAGCCAAAGAATAGATACGCAGTATTTT. J is TRBJ2-3 and V is TRBV20-1; no definite D call. This CDR3 has 16 residues. V was cut by 0 bases and J by 5 bases, with 18 bases left in between. Germline lookup yields CDR1 DFQATT and CDR2 SNEGSKA (reference sequence).

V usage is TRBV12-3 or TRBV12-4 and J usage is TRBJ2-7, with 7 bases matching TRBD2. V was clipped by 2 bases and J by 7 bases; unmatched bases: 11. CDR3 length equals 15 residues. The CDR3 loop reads CASSLRAGVRGEQYF. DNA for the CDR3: TGTGCCAGCAGTTTAAGGGCGGGGGTGCGGGGGGAGCAGTACTTC.

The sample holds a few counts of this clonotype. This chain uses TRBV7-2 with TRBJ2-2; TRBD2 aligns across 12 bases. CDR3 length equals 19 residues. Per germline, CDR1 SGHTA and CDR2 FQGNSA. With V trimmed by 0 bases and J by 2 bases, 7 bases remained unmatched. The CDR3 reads CASSLATGLAGRNTGELFF. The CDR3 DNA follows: TGTGCCAGCAGCTTAGCCACCGGACTAGCGGGGAGAAACACCGGGGAGCTGTTTTTT.

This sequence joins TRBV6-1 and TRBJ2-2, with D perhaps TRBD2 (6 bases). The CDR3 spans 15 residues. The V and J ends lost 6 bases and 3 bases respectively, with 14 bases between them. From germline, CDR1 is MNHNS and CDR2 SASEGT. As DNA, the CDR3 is TGTGCCAGCAGCCGACAAAGGAGGGACACCGGGGAGCTGTTTTTT. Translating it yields CASSRQRRDTGELFF.

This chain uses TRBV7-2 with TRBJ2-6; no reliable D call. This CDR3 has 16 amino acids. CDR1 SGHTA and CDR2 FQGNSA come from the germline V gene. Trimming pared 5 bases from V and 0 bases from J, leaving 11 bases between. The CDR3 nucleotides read TGTGCCAGCAGCCTTAGACACAGCTCTGGGGCCAACGTCCTGACTTTC. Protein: CASSLRHSSGANVLTF.

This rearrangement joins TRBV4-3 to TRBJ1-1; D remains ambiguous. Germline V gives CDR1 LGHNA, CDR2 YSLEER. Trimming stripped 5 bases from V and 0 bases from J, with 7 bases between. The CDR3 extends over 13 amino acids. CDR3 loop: CASSIRMNTEAFF. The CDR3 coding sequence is TGCGCCAGCAGCATTCGGATGAACACTGAAGCTTTCTTT.

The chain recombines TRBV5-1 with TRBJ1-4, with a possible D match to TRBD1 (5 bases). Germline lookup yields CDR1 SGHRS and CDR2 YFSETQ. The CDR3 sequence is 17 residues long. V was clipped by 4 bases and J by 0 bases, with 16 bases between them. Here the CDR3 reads CASSPVGGIATNEKLFF. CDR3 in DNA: TGCGCCAGCAGCCCCGTGGGGGGAATTGCAACTAATGAAAAACTGTTTTTT.

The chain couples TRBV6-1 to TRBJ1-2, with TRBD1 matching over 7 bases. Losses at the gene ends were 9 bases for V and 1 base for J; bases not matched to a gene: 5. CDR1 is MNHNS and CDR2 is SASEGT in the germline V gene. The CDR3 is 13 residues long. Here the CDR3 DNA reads TGTGCCAGTCGGGACAGCTTTAACTATGGCTACACCTTC. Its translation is CASRDSFNYGYTF.

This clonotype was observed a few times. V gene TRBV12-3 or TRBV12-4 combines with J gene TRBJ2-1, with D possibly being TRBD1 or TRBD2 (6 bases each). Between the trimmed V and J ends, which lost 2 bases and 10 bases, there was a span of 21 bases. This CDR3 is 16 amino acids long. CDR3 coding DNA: TGTGCCAGCAGTTTATTGTCGGGGGCCGTAGTGGGGGAGCAGTTCTTC. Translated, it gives CASSLLSGAVVGEQFF.

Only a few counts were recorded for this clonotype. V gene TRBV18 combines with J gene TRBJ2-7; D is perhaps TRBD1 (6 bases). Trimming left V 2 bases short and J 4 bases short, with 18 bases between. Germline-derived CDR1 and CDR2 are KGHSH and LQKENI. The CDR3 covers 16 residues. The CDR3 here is CASSPKAQGPRYEQYF. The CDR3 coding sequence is TGTGCCAGCTCACCAAAGGCTCAGGGGCCTCGGTACGAGCAGTACTTC.

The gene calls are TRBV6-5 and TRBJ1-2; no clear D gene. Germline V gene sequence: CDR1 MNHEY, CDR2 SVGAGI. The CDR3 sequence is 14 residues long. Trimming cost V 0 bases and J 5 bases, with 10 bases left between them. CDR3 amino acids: CASSYSAAQYGYTF. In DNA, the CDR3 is TGTGCCAGCAGTTACTCCGCGGCGCAGTATGGCTACACCTTC.

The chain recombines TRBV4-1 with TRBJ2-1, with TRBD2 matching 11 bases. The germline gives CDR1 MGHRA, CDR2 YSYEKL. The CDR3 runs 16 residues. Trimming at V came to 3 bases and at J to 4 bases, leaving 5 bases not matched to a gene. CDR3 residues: CASSQTTSGTYNEQFF. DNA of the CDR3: TGCGCCAGCAGCCAGACGACTAGCGGGACTTACAATGAGCAGTTCTTC.

The CDR3 DNA follows: TGTGCCAGCAGCTACCTAGGTAGAAGCTCCTACAATGAGCAGTTCTTC. Translation: CASSYLGRSSYNEQFF. This chain uses TRBV27 with TRBJ2-1; D gene uncertain. Germline assignment: CDR1 MNHEY and CDR2 SMNVEV (reference sequence). V was cut by 6 bases and J by 0 bases, with 15 bases left in between. CDR3 size: 16 residues.

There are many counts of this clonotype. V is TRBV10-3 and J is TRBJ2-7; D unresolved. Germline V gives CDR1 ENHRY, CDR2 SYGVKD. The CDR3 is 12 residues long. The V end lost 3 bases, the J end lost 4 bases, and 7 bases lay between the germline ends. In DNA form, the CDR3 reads TGTGCCATCAGTGATGGGATTTACGAGCAGTACTTC. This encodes CAISDGIYEQYF.

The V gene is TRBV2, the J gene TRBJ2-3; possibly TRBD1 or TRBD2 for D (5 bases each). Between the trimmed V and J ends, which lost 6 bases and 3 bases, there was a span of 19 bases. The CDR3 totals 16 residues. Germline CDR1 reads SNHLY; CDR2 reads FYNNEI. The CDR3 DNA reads TGTGCCAGCAGCTCCGGGACCCCTCGAGGGACAGATACGCAGTATTTT. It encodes CASSSGTPRGTDTQYF.

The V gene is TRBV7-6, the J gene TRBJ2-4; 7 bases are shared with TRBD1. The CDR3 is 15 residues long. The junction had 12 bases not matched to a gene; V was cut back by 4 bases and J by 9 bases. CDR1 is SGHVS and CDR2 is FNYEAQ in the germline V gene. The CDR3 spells CASSSIRDKGAIQYF. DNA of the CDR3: TGTGCCAGCAGCTCCATTCGGGACAAGGGGGCCATTCAGTACTTC.

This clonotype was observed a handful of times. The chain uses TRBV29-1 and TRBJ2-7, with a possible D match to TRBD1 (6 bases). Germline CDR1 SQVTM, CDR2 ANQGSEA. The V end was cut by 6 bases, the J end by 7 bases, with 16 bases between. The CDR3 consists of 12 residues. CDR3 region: CSVGDTPYEQYF. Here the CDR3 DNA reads TGCAGCGTCGGGGACACCCCTTATGAGCAGTACTTC.

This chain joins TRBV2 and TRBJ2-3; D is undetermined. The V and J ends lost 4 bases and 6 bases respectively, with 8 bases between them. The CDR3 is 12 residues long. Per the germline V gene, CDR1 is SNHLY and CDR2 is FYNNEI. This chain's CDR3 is CASSVVTDTQYF. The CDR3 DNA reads TGTGCCAGCAGTGTGGTCACCGATACGCAGTATTTT.

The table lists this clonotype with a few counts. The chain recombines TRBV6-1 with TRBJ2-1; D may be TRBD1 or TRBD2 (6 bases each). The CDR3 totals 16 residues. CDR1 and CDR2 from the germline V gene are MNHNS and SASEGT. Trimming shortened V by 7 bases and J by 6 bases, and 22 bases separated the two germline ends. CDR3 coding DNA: TGTGCCAGCAACCAAAAGGCACAGGGACTGGGCAATGAGCAGTTCTTC. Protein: CASNQKAQGLGNEQFF.

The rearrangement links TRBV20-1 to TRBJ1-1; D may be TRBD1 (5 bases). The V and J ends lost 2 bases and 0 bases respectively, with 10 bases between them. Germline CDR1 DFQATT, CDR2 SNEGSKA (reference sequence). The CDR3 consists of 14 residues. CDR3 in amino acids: CSARRDEVNTEAFF. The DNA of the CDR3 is TGCAGTGCTAGAAGGGACGAGGTGAACACTGAAGCTTTCTTT.